The TCR beta chain under discussion was sequenced for a study of T cells after yellow fever vaccination. General study points: Peaking on day 5 versus 15, the secondary response was faster but weaker.

This clonotype occurred a few times. Its antigen is unknown. CDR1 and CDR2 (germline): SGHNT, YENEEA. Losses at the gene ends were 4 bases for V and 9 bases for J; bases not matched to a gene: 12. This CDR3 region has 16 residues. From the 5' RACE reads, TCRdb called clonotypes with MiXCR, one entry per CDR3 protein. The table records roughly 240,000 distinct CDR3 sequences, less than 7.5% of them present only once. The TCR originated in a man aged 30 to 45 who received the YFV17D yellow fever vaccine. Sequencing was performed on CD4+ T cells sorted from PBMCs, taken on the day of the yellow fever booster vaccination. The genes are TRBV11-3 and TRBJ2-1; TRBD2 agrees at 10 bases. The DNA for the CDR3 is TGTGCCAGCAGCTCTTTCCCTGCTAGCGGGAGAGGTGAGCAGTTCTTC. Protein product: CASSSFPASGRGEQFF.